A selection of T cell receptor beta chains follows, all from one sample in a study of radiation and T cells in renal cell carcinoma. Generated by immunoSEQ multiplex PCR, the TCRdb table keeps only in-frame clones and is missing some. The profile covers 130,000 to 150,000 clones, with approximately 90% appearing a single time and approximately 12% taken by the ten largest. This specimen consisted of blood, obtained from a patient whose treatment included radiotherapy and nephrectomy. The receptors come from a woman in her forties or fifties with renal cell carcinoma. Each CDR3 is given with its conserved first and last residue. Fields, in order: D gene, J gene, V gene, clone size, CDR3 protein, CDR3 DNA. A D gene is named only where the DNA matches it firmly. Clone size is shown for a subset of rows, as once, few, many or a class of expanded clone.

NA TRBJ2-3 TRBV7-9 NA CASSPPTGTYSNTQYF TGTGCCAGCAGCCCCCCAACGGGGACTTACTCCAATACGCAGTATTTT
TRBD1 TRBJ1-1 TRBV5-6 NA CASSFRKQGAGMAFF TGTGCCAGCAGCTTCCGGAAACAGGGGGCCGGGATGGCTTTCTTT
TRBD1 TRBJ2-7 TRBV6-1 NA CASRAAGGSYEQYF TGTGCCAGCAGGGCAGCAGGGGGCTCCTACGAGCAGTACTTC
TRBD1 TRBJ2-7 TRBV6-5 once CASRRDSAYEQYF TGTGCCAGCAGGAGGGACAGTGCCTACGAGCAGTACTTC
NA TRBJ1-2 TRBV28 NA CASSLGQTYGYTF TGTGCCAGCAGTTTAGGACAGACCTATGGCTACACCTTC
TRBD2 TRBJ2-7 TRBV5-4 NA CASSPGLAGGYSYEQYF TGTGCCAGCAGCCCAGGACTAGCGGGGGGGTACTCCTACGAGCAGTACTTC
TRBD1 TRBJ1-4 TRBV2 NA CASSGTRGTNEKLFF TGTGCCAGCAGTGGGACCAGGGGGACTAATGAAAAACTGTTTTTT
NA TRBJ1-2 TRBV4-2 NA CASSQKENYGYTF TGTGCCAGCAGCCAAAAGGAAAACTATGGCTACACCTTC
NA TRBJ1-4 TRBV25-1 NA CASSARASRGEKLFF TGTGCCAGCAGTGCTCGGGCCTCCCGGGGTGAAAAACTGTTTTTT
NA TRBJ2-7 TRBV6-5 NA CASSYASGRGQDEQYF TGTGCCAGCAGTTACGCTAGCGGCAGGGGCCAGGACGAGCAGTACTTC
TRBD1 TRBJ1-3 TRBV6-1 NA CASRGQENGNTIYF TGTGCCAGCAGGGGACAGGAAAATGGAAACACCATATATTTT
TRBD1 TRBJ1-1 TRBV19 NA CASSGQGSNTEAFF TGTGCCAGTAGTGGACAGGGCTCGAACACTGAAGCTTTCTTT
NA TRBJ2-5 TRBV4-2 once CASSQGSREREETQYF TGTGCCAGCAGCCAAGGGAGCCGGGAGCGGGAAGAGACCCAGTACTTC
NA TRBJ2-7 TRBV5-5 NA CASRRVDSTYEQYF TGTGCCAGCAGACGGGTCGACAGTACCTACGAGCAGTACTTC
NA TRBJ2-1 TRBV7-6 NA CASSLGVSGGRYNEQFF TGTGCCAGCAGCTTAGGCGTCTCTGGGGGTCGCTACAATGAGCAGTTCTTC
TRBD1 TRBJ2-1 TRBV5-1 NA CASSDRGDYNEQFF TGCGCCAGCTCCGACAGGGGGGATTACAATGAGCAGTTCTTC
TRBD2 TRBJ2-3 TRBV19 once CAVAGGSFTGGGTDTQYF TGTGCCGTGGCCGGGGGTAGTTTTACGGGGGGAGGCACAGATACGCAGTATTTT
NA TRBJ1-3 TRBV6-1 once CASIGRFSGNTIYF TGTGCCAGCATCGGAAGGTTCTCTGGAAACACCATATATTTT
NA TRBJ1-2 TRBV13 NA CAGSTTGTRGGYTF TGTGCCGGCAGCACCACAGGGACTAGGGGTGGCTACACCTTC
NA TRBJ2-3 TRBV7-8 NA CASSLGGGRSDTQYF TGTGCCAGCAGCTTAGGGGGGGGGCGGTCAGATACGCAGTATTTT
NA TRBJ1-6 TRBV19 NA CASNGDPYSPLHF TGTGCCAGTAACGGGGACCCCTATTCACCCCTCCACTTT
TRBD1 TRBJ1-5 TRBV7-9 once CASSPFDRAVQPQHF TGTGCCAGCAGCCCTTTTGACAGGGCTGTTCAGCCCCAGCATTTT